These 2 T cell receptor beta chains originate from one sample sequenced in a study of blood T cell repertoires in COVID-19. Using immunoSEQ multiplex PCR, the repertoire was profiled, and TCRdb retains in-frame clones only, with some absent. The data show some 83,000 clones, roughly 84% seen once. The specimen was peripheral blood. The receptors derive from a man aged 50 to 60 with acute or convalescent COVID-19.

V gene TRBV6-6 combines with J gene TRBJ2-1, with D uncertain. The V gene's germline CDR1 is MNHNY and CDR2 SVGAGI (reference sequence). CDR3 length equals 14 residues. The germline V and J ends were trimmed by 7 bases and 0 bases, with 10 bases remaining between them. The CDR3: CASTTLSSYNEQFF. Written as DNA, the CDR3 is TGTGCCAGCACGACTCTTAGCTCCTACAATGAGCAGTTCTTC.

In DNA, the CDR3 is TGTGCCAGCAGCGGGACAGGGGGAACTAATGAAAAACTGTTTTTT. It encodes CASSGTGGTNEKLFF. V gene TRBV11-3 combines with J gene TRBJ1-4; 11 bases agree with TRBD1. This CDR3 is built from 15 residues. J gave up 1 base and V 5 bases, and 0 bases lay outside the gene matches. Germline assignment: CDR1 SGHNT and CDR2 YENEEA.